These 21 T cell receptor beta chains originate from one sample sequenced in a study of shared clonotypes between healthy human individuals. The table came from immunoSEQ multiplex PCR; TCRdb's copy has only in-frame clones and leaves some out. Of about 2.4 million clones detected, 85% to 95% appear once; the ten largest clones hold about 0.13%. Sequenced input: naive CD4+ T cells sorted from blood. Subset meaning: CD45RA+ positively selected. The receptors here all came from a man younger than 35 in good health.

V usage is TRBV25-1 and J usage is TRBJ1-4; tentative D call: TRBD1 (5 bases). The CDR3 is 15 amino acids. The ends were cut back, 2 bases at V and 4 bases at J, with 11 bases in the middle. Germline CDR1 reads MGHDK; CDR2 reads SYGVNS. This chain's CDR3 is CASSEPRGLNEKLFF. DNA for the CDR3: TGTGCCAGCAGTGAACCTCGGGGACTTAATGAAAAACTGTTTTTT. Full variable domain (missing parts from reference TRBV25-1 and TRBJ1-4): EADIYQTPRYLVIGTGKKITLECSQTMGHDKMYWYQQDPGMELHLIHYSYGVNSTEKGDLSSESTVSRIRTEHFPLTLESARPSHTSQYLCASSEPRGLNEKLFFGSGTQLSVL.

The CDR3 reads CASSPLSGLGPGANVLTF. The CDR3 DNA reads as TGTGCCAGCTCACCACTGTCAGGGCTAGGCCCTGGGGCCAACGTCCTGACTTTC. The gene calls are TRBV18 and TRBJ2-6; D may be TRBD1 (5 bases). Per the germline V gene, CDR1 is KGHSH and CDR2 is LQKENI. The length of the CDR3 is 18 residues. V gave up 1 base and J gave up 2 bases, with 15 bases separating them.

Remarks on this clone: At one end, the junction sequence differs from germline, possibly due to a read error. The chain has TRBV10-1 and TRBJ2-7; D tentatively fits TRBD1 or TRBD2 (5 bases each). The CDR3 length is 13 residues. Germline V gene data show CDR1 as WNHNN and CDR2 as SYGVQD (reference sequence). The DNA for the CDR3 is TGCGCCGATACCCGGGACCCAACCTACGGGCAGTACTTC. Its translation is CADTRDPTYGQYF.

The count of this clone is one. The chain uses TRBV18 and TRBJ2-5; 7 bases map to TRBD1. V was clipped by 3 bases and J by 2 bases; unmatched bases: 6. The germline CDR1 and CDR2 sequences are KGHSH and LQKENI. This CDR3 spans 15 amino acids. The CDR3 region is CASSPPGQHQETQYF. CDR3 DNA: TGTGCCAGCTCACCTCCGGGACAGCATCAAGAGACCCAGTACTTC.

The V call is TRBV5-1, the J call TRBJ2-7; 12 nucleotides align to TRBD1. With 6 bases clipped from V and 5 bases from J, the junction kept 6 bases outside the gene matches. Germline-derived CDR1 and CDR2 are SGHRS and YFSETQ. The CDR3 length is 14 residues. The CDR3 DNA follows: TGCGCCAGCAAGGGACAGGGGGCTGCCAACGAGCAGTACTTC. Its translation is CASKGQGAANEQYF.

This clone occurred once. The V and J genes are TRBV14 and TRBJ2-5; 7 positions agree with TRBD2. This CDR3 is 15 amino acids long. V was pared by 1 base and J by 4 bases, with 6 bases of the junction left unmatched. Per the germline V gene, CDR1 is SGHDN and CDR2 is FVKESK. CDR3 loop: CASSQGAGQRETQYF. Written as DNA, the CDR3 is TGTGCCAGCAGCCAAGGAGCGGGGCAAAGAGAGACCCAGTACTTC. Full variable domain (missing parts from reference TRBV14 and TRBJ2-5): EAGVTQFPSHSVIEKGQTVTLRCDPISGHDNLYWYRRVMGKEIKFLLHFVKESKQDESGMPNNRFLAERTGGTYSTLKVQPAELEDSGVYFCASSQGAGQRETQYFGPGTRLLVL.

The CDR3 here is CASSQTSEFLYEQFF. The DNA of the CDR3 is TGTGCCAGCAGCCAGACTAGCGAGTTCCTCTATGAGCAGTTCTTC. The chain links TRBV27 to TRBJ2-1, with 8 bases that match TRBD2. There are 15 residues in the CDR3. V dropped 6 bases and J dropped 8; count of bases not matched to a gene: 12. CDR1 is MNHEY and CDR2 is SMNVEV in the germline V gene (reference sequence).

The rearrangement links TRBV5-1 to TRBJ1-2; no firm D call. The V gene lost 4 bases and the J gene lost 5 bases, with 18 bases spanning the gap. Germline V gene sequence: CDR1 SGHRS, CDR2 YFSETQ. The CDR3 is made up of 15 amino acids. The CDR3 sequence: CASSLDVGVRYGYTF. The CDR3 region has the DNA TGCGCCAGCAGCCTTGACGTTGGGGTAAGGTATGGCTACACCTTC.

The V and J genes are TRBV5-1 and TRBJ1-1; no firm D call. Germline-derived CDR1 and CDR2 are SGHRS and YFSETQ. The CDR3 runs to 14 residues. V dropped 4 bases and J dropped 5 bases, with 15 bases sitting between them. The CDR3, as DNA: TGCGCCAGCAGCCAGACTGGGTGGCATACTGAAGCTTTCTTT. Protein product: CASSQTGWHTEAFF. Full variable domain (missing parts from reference TRBV5-1 and TRBJ1-1): KAGVTQTPRYLIKTRGQQVTLSCSPISGHRSVSWYQQTPGQGLQFLFEYFSETQRNKGNFPGRFSGRQFSNSRSEMNVSTLELGDSALYLCASSQTGWHTEAFFGQGTRLTVV.

This clone showed up just once. This chain uses TRBV19 with TRBJ2-3; TRBD1 matches 7 bases. CDR1 is LNHDA and CDR2 is SQIVND in the germline V gene (reference sequence). After removal of 9 bases from V and 1 base from J, the junction contained 4 bases not matched to a gene. The CDR3 has 13 amino acids. CDR3 amino acids: CARQGFRTDTQYF. The CDR3 nucleotides read TGTGCCAGACAGGGGTTTCGCACAGATACGCAGTATTTT.

This chain uses TRBV14 with TRBJ2-7, with 11 bases matching TRBD1. CDR3 length: 16 amino acids. Germline CDR1 and CDR2: SGHDN and FVKESK. With 4 bases clipped from V and 0 bases from J, the junction kept 5 bases outside the gene matches. CDR3 amino acids: CASSPLGTGGSYEQYF. CDR3 coding DNA: TGTGCCAGCAGCCCTTTGGGGACAGGGGGCTCCTACGAGCAGTACTTC.

The chain uses TRBV7-2 and TRBJ1-4; D is unclear. CDR3 length: 11 residues. Germline V gives CDR1 SGHTA, CDR2 FQGNSA. The V end lost 4 bases, the J end lost 7 bases, and 4 bases lay between the germline ends. The chain's CDR3 is CASSSREKLFF. DNA for the CDR3: TGTGCCAGCAGCTCACGTGAAAAACTGTTTTTT.

The genes are TRBV18 and TRBJ1-2; a weak D match, TRBD1 (5 bases). CDR1 KGHSH and CDR2 LQKENI come from the germline V gene. The V gene lost 6 bases and the J gene lost 8 bases, with 13 bases spanning the gap. The CDR3 spans 12 residues. CDR3 nucleotides: TGTGCCAGCTCCCTTGGGCAGGGAGGCTACACCTTC. Its translation: CASSLGQGGYTF.

This clone was seen once. The chain couples TRBV4-3 to TRBJ2-7; D unclear. V lost 1 base and J lost 6, with 13 bases in between. Germline CDR1 reads LGHNA; CDR2 reads YSLEER. The CDR3 contains 14 residues. CDR3 loop: CASSQGRGSAEQYF. In nucleotides, the CDR3 is TGCGCCAGCAGCCAAGGGCGCGGTTCCGCCGAGCAGTACTTC.

This clone was seen a single time. This chain links TRBV5-6 with TRBJ2-5, with 12 bases lining up with TRBD2. The CDR3 contains 15 residues. Germline V lookup: CDR1 SGHDT, CDR2 YYEEEE. V trimming: 4 bases; J trimming: 1 base; junction bases outside the gene matches: 2. CDR3: CASSQLAGGQETQYF. In nucleotides, the CDR3 is TGTGCCAGCAGCCAACTAGCGGGAGGCCAAGAGACCCAGTACTTC. Full variable domain (rest looked up from reference TRBV5-6 and TRBJ2-5): DAGVTQSPTHLIKTRGQQVTLRCSPKSGHDTVSWYQQALGQGPQFIFQYYEEEERQRGNFPDRFSGHQFPNYSSELNVNALLLGDSALYLCASSQLAGGQETQYFGPGTRLLVL.

This rearrangement joins TRBV19 to TRBJ2-1; D is unresolved. The germline V and J ends were trimmed by 1 base and 7 bases, with 11 bases remaining between them. The CDR3 runs to 14 residues. The germline V gene has CDR1 LNHDA and CDR2 SQIVND (reference sequence). CDR3 protein: CASSIGPFANEQFF. CDR3 DNA sequence: TGTGCCAGTAGTATAGGTCCCTTTGCAAATGAGCAGTTCTTC.

In this sample, this clone turned up a few times. The V call is TRBV2, the J call TRBJ1-6; 7 nucleotides line up with TRBD1. With 4 bases clipped from V and 9 bases from J, the junction kept 6 bases outside the gene matches. The germline gives CDR1 SNHLY, CDR2 FYNNEI. This CDR3 is 14 amino acids long. The CDR3 coding sequence is TGTGCCAGCAGTGCCGGGACAGTAACTTCACCCCTCCACTTT. As protein: CASSAGTVTSPLHF.

The CDR3, as DNA: TGTGCCAGCAGCCTCCGGGCGATCGTGGATACGCAGTATTTT. It encodes CASSLRAIVDTQYF. The chain uses TRBV7-8 and TRBJ2-3, with no clear D. Deletions cut 5 bases from V and 6 bases from J, with 15 bases between. This CDR3 is built from 14 residues. Per the germline V gene, CDR1 is SGHVS and CDR2 is FQNEAQ.

V is TRBV6-6 and J is TRBJ2-7, with D unresolved. Trimming pared 2 bases from V and 0 bases from J, leaving 14 bases between. The CDR3 runs to 16 residues. Germline loops: CDR1 MNHNY, CDR2 SVGAGI (reference sequence). The DNA of the CDR3 is TGTGCCAGCAGTTACGGGCAGGCGATCAACTCCTACGAGCAGTACTTC. As protein: CASSYGQAINSYEQYF.

The CDR3 region has the DNA TGTGCCAGCTCACCATCGGTTAGGGACGGGAGCAATCAGCCCCAGCATTTT. This translates into CASSPSVRDGSNQPQHF. The V call is TRBV18, the J call TRBJ1-5; tentative D call: TRBD1 (5 bases). CDR3 length: 17 residues. Trimming left V 2 bases short and J 1 base short, with 15 bases between. CDR1 is KGHSH, CDR2 LQKENI, per germline.

V gene TRBV29-1 combines with J gene TRBJ1-2; 7 bases are a match to TRBD1. Germline V gives CDR1 SQVTM, CDR2 ANQGSEA. This CDR3 contains 13 residues. The trim removed 7 bases at V and 4 bases at J, leaving 9 bases unmatched. The CDR3 DNA is TGCAGCGCAGCCGGGACAGATGGCTATGGCTACACCTTC. Its protein is CSAAGTDGYGYTF.